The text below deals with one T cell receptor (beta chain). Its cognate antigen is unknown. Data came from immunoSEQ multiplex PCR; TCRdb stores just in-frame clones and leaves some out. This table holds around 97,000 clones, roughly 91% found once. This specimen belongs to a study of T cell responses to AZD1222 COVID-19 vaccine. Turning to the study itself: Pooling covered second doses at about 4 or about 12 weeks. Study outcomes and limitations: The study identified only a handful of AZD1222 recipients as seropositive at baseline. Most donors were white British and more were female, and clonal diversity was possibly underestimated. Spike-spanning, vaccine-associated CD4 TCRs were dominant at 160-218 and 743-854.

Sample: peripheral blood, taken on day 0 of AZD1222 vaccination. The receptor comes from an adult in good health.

CDR3 in amino acids: CASSETRTSGNSFF. The CDR3 DNA follows: TGCGCCAGCAGTGAAACTCGGACTAGCGGGAATAGCTTCTTC. The rearrangement joins TRBV10-1 to TRBJ2-1; 12 positions match TRBD2. V was pared by 3 bases and J by 16 bases, with 10 bases of the junction left unmatched. The CDR3 has 14 amino acids. Germline V gene sequence: CDR1 WNHNN, CDR2 SYGVQD (reference sequence).